Shown below are 17 T cell receptor beta chains from a single sample sequenced in a study of blood T cell repertoires in COVID-19. Here immunoSEQ multiplex PCR was the method, and the copy in TCRdb shows in-frame clones only, minus some. The sample yields approximately 60,000 clones, 70% to 90% seen once. The sample comprised peripheral blood. These receptors came from a man in his fifties or sixties with active or convalescent COVID-19.

The count of this clone is one. The rearrangement joins TRBV28 to TRBJ2-7; 8 nucleotides line up with TRBD1. V shed 5 bases and J 4 bases; nucleotides not matched to a gene: 10. The germline V gene has CDR1 MDHEN and CDR2 SYDVKM. This CDR3 is 15 amino acids long. The CDR3 loop reads CASSPGQGGGYEQYF. CDR3 nucleotide sequence: TGTGCCAGCAGTCCAGGACAGGGTGGGGGGTACGAGCAGTACTTC.

This clone was counted only a few times. This rearrangement joins TRBV3-1 (or the pseudogene TRBV3-2) to TRBJ1-6; TRBD1 is a possible D gene (5 bases). Looked up from germline, CDR1 is LGHDT and CDR2 is YNNKEL (reference sequence). V was shortened by 5 bases and J by 8 bases, with 13 bases between the two germline ends. CDR3 length: 14 amino acids. CDR3 protein: CASSTGGGDSPLHF. In DNA, the CDR3 is TGTGCCAGCAGCACCGGGGGAGGGGATTCACCCCTCCACTTT.

The chain carries TRBV5-5 and TRBJ1-2; D remains unclear. V was clipped by 0 bases and J by 8 bases, with 11 bases between them. CDR3 length equals 13 residues. The germline CDR1 and CDR2 sequences are SGHKS and YYEKEE (reference sequence). This CDR3 is CASSLGPGAGYTF. The DNA of the CDR3 is TGTGCCAGCAGCTTGGGCCCGGGTGCCGGCTACACCTTC. The whole variable domain, remainder taken from reference TRBV5-5 and TRBJ1-2, is DAGVTQSPTHLIKTRGQQVTLRCSPISGHKSVSWYQQVLGQGPQFIFQYYEKEERGRGNFPDRFSARQFPNYSSELNVNALLLGDSALYLCASSLGPGAGYTFGSGTRLTVV.

The genes are TRBV21-1 and TRBJ1-2; TRBD1, the table's D call, was not compared with the DNA. TRBV21-1 represents a pseudogene. The CDR3 has 14 residues. The CDR3 reads CASSKGWQGYGYTF. For the CDR3, the DNA is TGTGCCAGCAGCAAAGGGTGGCAGGGTTATGGCTACACCTTC.

The chain carries TRBV29-1 and TRBJ2-7; TRBD2 aligns across 12 bases. The CDR3 is made up of 15 amino acids. Unmatched junction bases numbered 5, after V lost 2 bases and J lost 3 bases. Germline V gene sequence: CDR1 SQVTM, CDR2 ANQGSEA. CDR3 in amino acids: CSVELAGGWSYEQYF. Written as DNA, the CDR3 is TGCAGCGTTGAACTAGCGGGAGGGTGGAGCTACGAGCAGTACTTC.

The rearrangement uses TRBV15 and TRBJ2-7, with 8 positions matching TRBD1. The CDR3 loop spans 15 amino acids. V dropped 0 bases and J dropped 4; count of bases not matched to a gene: 5. Germline V lookup: CDR1 LNHNV, CDR2 YYDKDF (reference sequence). The CDR3 sequence: CATSRDRDRGYEQYF. The CDR3 DNA reads TGTGCCACCAGCAGAGATCGAGACAGGGGTTACGAGCAGTACTTC. Complete variable domain (other parts from reference TRBV15 and TRBJ2-7): DAMVIQNPRYQVTQFGKPVTLSCSQTLNHNVMYWYQQKSSQAPKLLFHYYDKDFNNEADTPDNFQSRRPNTSFCFLDIRSPGLGDTAMYLCATSRDRDRGYEQYFGPGTRLTVT.

The table lists this clone with a few counts. The gene calls are TRBV2 and TRBJ2-2; no firm D call. Germline CDR1 and CDR2: SNHLY and FYNNEI. This CDR3 is built from 15 residues. V was trimmed by 4 bases and J by 1 base, leaving 10 bases between them. CDR3 protein: CASSGLNWNTGELFF. CDR3 coding DNA: TGTGCCAGCAGTGGATTAAACTGGAACACCGGGGAGCTGTTTTTT. Based on the CDR3 plus reference TRBV2 and TRBJ2-2, the full variable domain is EPEVTQTPSHQVTQMGQEVILRCVPISNHLYFYWYRQILGQKVEFLVSFYNNEISEKSEIFDDQFSVERPDGSNFTLKIRSTKLEDSAMYFCASSGLNWNTGELFFGEGSRLTVL.

V usage is TRBV2 and J usage is TRBJ1-1, with 7 bases identical to TRBD1. The CDR3 loop spans 14 amino acids. Germline V CDR1 and CDR2: SNHLY, FYNNEI. J gave up 8 bases and V 7 bases, and 13 bases lay outside the gene matches. The CDR3 nucleotides read TGTGCCAGCATCCCGACAGGGAAGATGGGAGAAGCTTTCTTT. It yields the protein CASIPTGKMGEAFF.

The gene calls are TRBV7-2 and TRBJ1-4, with no clear D. The CDR3 contains 13 residues. V lost 5 bases and J 3 bases, leaving 7 bases between the germline ends. Germline lookup yields CDR1 SGHTA and CDR2 FQGNSA. DNA for the CDR3: TGTGCCAGCAGCGTCGAGCCTAATGAAAAACTGTTTTTT. Translated: CASSVEPNEKLFF.

This clone is a singleton in its sample. V and J are TRBV27 and TRBJ1-6, with 8 bases fitting TRBD1. The CDR3 sequence is 15 residues long. The V segment lost 3 bases and the J segment 5 bases; nucleotides outside the gene matches: 3. CDR1 MNHEY and CDR2 SMNVEV come from the germline V gene (reference sequence). CDR3 residues: CASSFGQGNNSPLHF. The CDR3 region has the DNA TGTGCCAGCAGTTTTGGACAGGGAAATAATTCACCCCTCCACTTT.

This clone was counted a few times. V is TRBV4-1 and J is TRBJ2-7; 12 bases fit TRBD1. The CDR3 length is 16 residues. V lost 4 bases and J lost 5; bases outside the gene matches: 9. CDR1 MGHRA and CDR2 YSYEKL come from the germline V gene. The CDR3 reads CASSRGPGQGADEQYF. CDR3 in DNA: TGCGCCAGCAGCCGCGGACCGGGACAGGGGGCTGACGAGCAGTACTTC.

J is TRBJ2-5 and V is TRBV24-1; possibly TRBD1 for D (6 bases). CDR3 length equals 17 residues. V dropped 5 bases and J dropped 1 base, with 19 bases sitting between them. Germline lookup yields CDR1 KGHDR and CDR2 SFDVKD. CDR3 coding DNA: TGTGCCACCAGTGGTTCCCCGGAAGGGGGATCCCAAGAGACCCAGTACTTC. Its translation: CATSGSPEGGSQETQYF.

The chain has TRBV19 and TRBJ2-3; maybe TRBD2 (5 bases). The CDR3 consists of 13 residues. The V gene's germline CDR1 is LNHDA and CDR2 SQIVND (reference sequence). Trimming cost V 7 bases and J 0 bases, with 8 bases left between them. The CDR3 DNA reads as TGTGCCAGTACACCGGGGAGCACAGATACGCAGTATTTT. It codes for CASTPGSTDTQYF.

The V call is TRBV7-2, the J call TRBJ2-1; TRBD2 is a possible D gene (6 bases). The CDR3 is made up of 14 amino acids. Per germline, CDR1 SGHTA and CDR2 FQGNSA. V was clipped by 9 bases and J by 6 bases, with 18 bases between them. CDR3 in DNA: TGTGCCAGTTTACCCGGGACTCAAATCAATGAGCAGTTCTTC. Residues: CASLPGTQINEQFF.

V usage is TRBV7-6 and J usage is TRBJ2-5; 9 bases align to TRBD1. V lost 3 bases, J lost 5 bases, and 10 bases stayed unmatched. The germline gives CDR1 SGHVS, CDR2 FNYEAQ. The CDR3 loop spans 16 amino acids. The CDR3 DNA sequence: TGTGCCAGCAGCTTCAATACAGGGGGCATTTATGAGACCCAGTACTTC. This gives the protein CASSFNTGGIYETQYF.

The gene calls are TRBV19 and TRBJ2-2; TRBD2 is a possible D gene (5 bases). The V and J ends lost 3 bases and 5 bases respectively, with 16 bases between them. CDR1 LNHDA and CDR2 SQIVND come from the germline V gene (reference sequence). This CDR3 is 16 amino acids long. The CDR3: CASSIVLATGTGELFF. The DNA of the CDR3 is TGTGCCAGTAGTATTGTTCTGGCAACGGGGACCGGGGAGCTGTTTTTT.

The gene calls are TRBV6-5 and TRBJ1-2, with 7 bases identical to TRBD1. The CDR3 extends over 14 amino acids. With 5 bases clipped from V and 3 bases from J, the junction kept 6 bases outside the gene matches. Germline V CDR1 and CDR2: MNHEY, SVGAGI. The DNA of the CDR3 is TGTGCCAGCAGTCCAGAAACAGGGGACTATGGCTACACCTTC. It encodes CASSPETGDYGYTF.